These 30 T cell receptor beta chains originate from one sample sequenced in a study of early T cells in non-severe SARS-CoV-2 infection. One entry per CDR3 protein, called by TCRdb with MiXCR from the 5' RACE reads. The profile shows 80,000 to 95,000 distinct CDR3 sequences, over 15% of them singletons. The sample in question was whole blood, obtained at baseline. The receptors derive from an adult who was a healthcare worker with PCR-confirmed SARS-CoV-2 infection or an uninfected control (not recorded which).

This clonotype has a handful of counts. The V call is TRBV12-3 or TRBV12-4, the J call TRBJ1-4; 9 bases fit TRBD1. V trimming: 6 bases; J trimming: 10 bases; junction bases outside the gene matches: 3. The CDR3 covers 12 residues. CDR3 DNA: TGTGCCAGCAGAAGGGACAGGGCAAAACTGTTTTTT. Translating it yields CASRRDRAKLFF.

This clonotype was seen only a few times. The V call is TRBV7-9, the J call TRBJ2-7; 9 bases match TRBD1. Germline-derived CDR1 and CDR2 are SEHNR and FQNEAQ (reference sequence). This CDR3 region has 15 residues. V was pared by 5 bases and J by 3 bases, with 8 bases of the junction left unmatched. This chain's CDR3 is CASSNDRDRVYEQYF. CDR3 bases: TGTGCCAGCAGCAATGACCGGGACAGGGTCTACGAGCAGTACTTC.

This chain joins TRBV20-1 and TRBJ1-5; TRBD1 matches 10 bases. The germline gives CDR1 DFQATT, CDR2 SNEGSKA (reference sequence). Germline trimming cut 5 bases from V and 0 bases from J; bases unmatched to any gene: 7. The CDR3 is made up of 16 amino acids. The CDR3 DNA is TGCAGTGCTTACCCGGGACAGGGGTATAGCAATCAGCCCCAGCATTTT. Its translation is CSAYPGQGYSNQPQHF.

V and J are TRBV28 and TRBJ2-7; weak D call: TRBD1 (6 bases). Germline CDR1 and CDR2: MDHEN and SYDVKM. V lost 0 bases and J 0 bases, leaving 9 bases between the germline ends. The CDR3 contains 15 residues. The CDR3 protein is CASSLWDSDSYEQYF. CDR3 nucleotide sequence: TGTGCCAGCAGTTTATGGGACAGTGACTCCTACGAGCAGTACTTC.

V gene TRBV6-2 or TRBV6-3 combines with J gene TRBJ2-5; possibly TRBD2 for D (5 bases). The germline V and J ends were trimmed by 6 bases and 7 bases, with 18 bases remaining between them. Germline loops: CDR1 MNHEY, CDR2 SVGEGT. The CDR3 runs 14 residues. This CDR3 reads CASRHQQLGGTQYF. CDR3 bases: TGTGCCAGCAGGCACCAACAACTAGGCGGGACCCAGTACTTC.

The rearrangement joins TRBV4-2 to TRBJ1-6, with D tentatively TRBD1 (6 bases). V was cut by 3 bases and J by 0 bases, with 21 bases left in between. The CDR3 extends over 20 amino acids. Germline CDR1 LGHNA, CDR2 YNFKEQ. CDR3 in DNA: TGTGCCAGCAGCCAGTTAACGGGGGGGCCTTCAAGCTCCTATAATTCACCCCTCCACTTT. This codes for CASSQLTGGPSSSYNSPLHF.

The V and J genes are TRBV29-1 and TRBJ2-7; no clear D gene. Per germline, CDR1 SQVTM and CDR2 ANQGSEA. Between the trimmed V and J ends, which lost 5 bases and 6 bases, there was a span of 17 bases. This CDR3 contains 13 residues. The CDR3 DNA is TGCAGCGTTCGGTGGGGTATGAAGGGCGAGCAGTACTTC. Amino acids: CSVRWGMKGEQYF.

This clonotype was counted only a few times. The V gene is TRBV12-3 or TRBV12-4, the J gene TRBJ2-7, with D uncertain. The V end was cut by 5 bases, the J end by 0 bases, with 11 bases between. The CDR3 spans 14 residues. The CDR3 DNA reads as TGTGCCAGCAGTATAAGGACGAGCTCCTACGAGCAGTACTTC. It translates to CASSIRTSSYEQYF.

The gene calls are TRBV5-5 and TRBJ2-1; 10 bases are shared with TRBD2. Germline CDR1 SGHKS, CDR2 YYEKEE (reference sequence). Trimming took 4 bases from V and 7 from J; bases not matched to a gene: 11. This CDR3 comprises 16 residues. CDR3: CASSPASGRGTNEQFF. The CDR3 DNA sequence: TGTGCCAGCAGCCCCGCGAGCGGGAGGGGGACAAATGAGCAGTTCTTC.

This clonotype was seen a single time. The CDR3 here is CASSFLAGGDTGELFF. The CDR3 DNA is TGTGCCAGCAGCTTTCTAGCGGGAGGCGACACCGGGGAGCTGTTTTTT. The chain employs TRBV7-2 and TRBJ2-2; TRBD2 agrees at 11 bases. The germline V gene has CDR1 SGHTA and CDR2 FQGNSA. Unmatched junction bases numbered 3, after V lost 3 bases and J lost 3 bases. The CDR3 loop spans 16 amino acids.

This clonotype has more than one count but fewer than ten. The gene calls are TRBV7-2 and TRBJ2-7; TRBD1 is a possible D gene (6 bases). The germline CDR1 and CDR2 sequences are SGHTA and FQGNSA. CDR3 length equals 13 residues. The ends were cut back, 3 bases at V and 5 bases at J, with 11 bases in the middle. DNA for the CDR3: TGTGCCAGCAGCTTTACAGGGTGGGACGAGCAGTACTTC. Its translation: CASSFTGWDEQYF.

Only a few counts were recorded for this clonotype. The CDR3 DNA is TGTGCCAGCAGTGTGGGGCGGGAGACCCAGTACTTC. As protein: CASSVGRETQYF. V is TRBV25-1 and J is TRBJ2-5; weak D call: TRBD1 (5 bases). The germline V gene has CDR1 MGHDK and CDR2 SYGVNS. This CDR3 comprises 12 residues. V lost 4 bases to trimming and J lost 5 bases, with 8 bases between them.

This clonotype was counted between two and nine times. The genes are TRBV28 and TRBJ1-1; D remains ambiguous. There are 14 residues in the CDR3. In germline, CDR1 is MDHEN, CDR2 SYDVKM. V lost 0 bases to trimming and J lost 2 bases, with 7 bases between them. The CDR3 DNA reads as TGTGCCAGCAGTTTATGGGAGGCAAACACTGAAGCTTTCTTT. Protein sequence: CASSLWEANTEAFF.

This clonotype was seen a handful of times. V is TRBV10-1 and J is TRBJ2-7; D possibly corresponds to TRBD2 (6 bases). The CDR3 runs 14 residues. Trimming stripped 2 bases from V and 2 bases from J, with 10 bases between. Germline-derived CDR1 and CDR2 are WNHNN and SYGVQD (reference sequence). The DNA for the CDR3 is TGCGCCAGCAGTGAGCGGGGGAGAACCTACGAGCAGTACTTC. It encodes CASSERGRTYEQYF.

This clonotype was found a few times. The rearrangement joins TRBV28 to TRBJ2-3; no clear D. The CDR3 spans 13 residues. V lost 10 bases, J lost 0 bases, and 11 bases lay in between. Germline V CDR1 and CDR2: MDHEN, SYDVKM. Written as DNA, the CDR3 is TGTGCCACCGAATCCGGGAGCACAGATACGCAGTATTTT. This gives the protein CATESGSTDTQYF.

The V call is TRBV7-9, the J call TRBJ2-1, with TRBD2 identical over 11 bases. Trimming took 5 bases from V and 4 from J; bases not matched to a gene: 4. CDR3 length equals 15 residues. Germline-derived CDR1 and CDR2 are SEHNR and FQNEAQ (reference sequence). The CDR3 bases are TGTGCCAGCAGCCCATTAGCGGGAGGGTACAATGAGCAGTTCTTC. Translation: CASSPLAGGYNEQFF.

This clonotype showed up just a few times. The chain recombines TRBV28 with TRBJ2-7, with a weak D call TRBD1 (5 bases). Trimming cost V 3 bases and J 0 bases, with 9 bases left between them. The germline V gene encodes CDR1 MDHEN and CDR2 SYDVKM. The CDR3 is made up of 14 amino acids. The CDR3 DNA reads TGTGCCAGCAGTTTTGGTGACAGCTCCTACGAGCAGTACTTC. It encodes CASSFGDSSYEQYF.

The chain links TRBV7-2 to TRBJ2-5, with a tentative D call TRBD1 (5 bases). The V and J ends lost 3 bases and 2 bases respectively, with 7 bases between them. The CDR3 is 13 residues long. Looked up from germline, CDR1 is SGHTA and CDR2 is FQGNSA. This chain's CDR3 is CASSLRTQETQYF. The CDR3 nucleotides read TGTGCCAGCAGCTTGAGGACACAAGAGACCCAGTACTTC.

This clonotype was detected a few times. The V call is TRBV12-3 or TRBV12-4, the J call TRBJ2-3, with TRBD2 identical over 16 bases. The CDR3 runs 16 residues. V was clipped by 4 bases and J by 4 bases; unmatched bases: 2. The CDR3 nucleotides are TGTGCCAGCAGTTCGGGACTAGCGGGAGGGTCAGATACGCAGTATTTT. This codes for CASSSGLAGGSDTQYF.

The chain couples TRBV5-5 to TRBJ2-7; 7 nucleotides agree with TRBD1. The V gene's germline CDR1 is SGHKS and CDR2 YYEKEE (reference sequence). V lost 1 base, J lost 0 bases, and 13 bases stayed unmatched. CDR3 length: 18 amino acids. The CDR3 loop is CASSLSLGVGTASYEQYF. The CDR3 region has the DNA TGTGCCAGCAGCTTGTCTTTGGGTGTCGGGACAGCCTCCTACGAGCAGTACTTC.

The chain recombines TRBV29-1 with TRBJ1-1; D unresolved. V shed 5 bases and J shed 5 bases, with 6 bases lying between them. There are 10 residues in the CDR3. Per the germline V gene, CDR1 is SQVTM and CDR2 is ANQGSEA. CDR3 residues: CSVLGTEAFF. As DNA, the CDR3 is TGCAGCGTTTTGGGAACTGAAGCTTTCTTT.

This clonotype came up many times. As DNA, the CDR3 is TGTGCCAGCAGCTTAACGGACAACTATGGCTACACCTTC. The encoded protein is CASSLTDNYGYTF. The rearrangement joins TRBV7-9 to TRBJ1-2; D not certain. CDR3 length equals 13 residues. Trimming pared 2 bases from V and 2 bases from J, leaving 6 bases between. Germline CDR1 SEHNR, CDR2 FQNEAQ (reference sequence).

This clonotype was seen more than once but under ten times. The CDR3, as DNA: TGCAGTGCTCAGACTAGTCTCCATGAGCAGTTCTTC. Its protein product is CSAQTSLHEQFF. This chain links TRBV20-1 with TRBJ2-1, with D possibly being TRBD2 (6 bases). Trimming took off 5 bases at V and 8 bases at J, with 13 bases between the two ends. The CDR3 totals 12 residues. CDR1 is DFQATT and CDR2 is SNEGSKA in the germline V gene (reference sequence).

The chain carries TRBV12-3 or TRBV12-4 and TRBJ2-7; D not certain. Between the trimmed V and J ends, which lost 1 base and 4 bases, there was a span of 17 bases. CDR3 length: 16 amino acids. The CDR3 sequence: CASSLGSGQNLYEQYF. CDR3 nucleotides: TGTGCCAGCAGTTTAGGTTCTGGGCAGAACTTATACGAGCAGTACTTC.

V and J are TRBV4-3 and TRBJ1-1, with D uncertain. Trimming stripped 0 bases from V and 11 bases from J, with 13 bases between. Germline V gives CDR1 LGHNA, CDR2 YSLEER. The length of the CDR3 is 13 residues. The CDR3 DNA sequence: TGCGCCAGCAGCCAAGATCCCCGTAGGGTGGCTTTCTTT. This codes for CASSQDPRRVAFF.

The chain joins TRBV12-3 or TRBV12-4 to TRBJ1-1, with D uncertain. Trimming stripped 3 bases from V and 1 base from J, with 6 bases between. CDR3 length equals 13 residues. The CDR3 sequence is CASSFNGNTEAFF. CDR3 in DNA: TGTGCCAGCAGTTTTAACGGGAACACTGAAGCTTTCTTT.

The CDR3 reads CASSRGLRTTGELFF. The CDR3, as DNA: TGTGCCAGTAGTCGAGGGTTACGTACCACCGGGGAGCTGTTTTTT. This chain links TRBV19 with TRBJ2-2; tentative D call: TRBD2 (5 bases). Germline lookup yields CDR1 LNHDA and CDR2 SQIVND (reference sequence). V gave up 5 bases and J gave up 4 bases, with 14 bases separating them. The length of the CDR3 is 15 residues.

The chain recombines TRBV28 with TRBJ2-7, with 9 nucleotides matching TRBD1. This CDR3 region has 16 residues. Losses at the gene ends were 6 bases for V and 2 bases for J; bases not matched to a gene: 11. Germline V gene sequence: CDR1 MDHEN, CDR2 SYDVKM. CDR3 amino acids: CASSRKPGTGPYEQYF. Written as DNA, the CDR3 is TGTGCCAGCAGCCGCAAGCCCGGGACAGGGCCCTACGAGCAGTACTTC. Complete variable domain (other parts from reference TRBV28 and TRBJ2-7): DVKVTQSSRYLVKRTGEKVFLECVQDMDHENMFWYRQDPGLGLRLIYFSYDVKMKEKGDIPEGYSVSREKKERFSLILESASTNQTSMYLCASSRKPGTGPYEQYFGPGTRLTVT.

This chain links TRBV20-1 with TRBJ2-1; weak D call: TRBD2 (6 bases). The V end lost 6 bases, the J end lost 5 bases, and 11 bases lay between the germline ends. This CDR3 has 12 amino acids. Germline V gives CDR1 DFQATT, CDR2 SNEGSKA (reference sequence). This chain's CDR3 is CSAAGYNNEQFF. DNA of the CDR3: TGCAGTGCGGCGGGATACAACAATGAGCAGTTCTTC.

This clonotype has a single count. The rearrangement joins TRBV12-3 or TRBV12-4 to TRBJ2-4, with 7 bases identical to TRBD2. The CDR3 consists of 14 residues. J was trimmed by 6 bases and V by 6 bases; bases with no gene match: 8. This CDR3 reads CASSPWGRGNIQYF. DNA of the CDR3: TGTGCCAGCAGCCCCTGGGGGAGGGGAAACATTCAGTACTTC.